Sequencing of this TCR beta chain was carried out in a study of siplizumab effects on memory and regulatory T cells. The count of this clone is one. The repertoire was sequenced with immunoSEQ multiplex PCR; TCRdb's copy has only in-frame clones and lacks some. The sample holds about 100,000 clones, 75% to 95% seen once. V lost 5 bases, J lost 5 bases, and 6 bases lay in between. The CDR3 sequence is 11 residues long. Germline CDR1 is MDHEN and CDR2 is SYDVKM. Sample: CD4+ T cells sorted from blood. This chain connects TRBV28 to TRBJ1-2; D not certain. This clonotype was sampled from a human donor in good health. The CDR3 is CASSVTYGYTF. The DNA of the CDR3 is TGTGCCAGCAGTGTAACGTATGGCTACACCTTC.